This entry lists 29 T cell receptor beta chains sequenced from one sample in a study of blood T cell repertoires in COVID-19. Only in-frame clones appear in the TCRdb table, and some are missing; sequencing was by immunoSEQ multiplex PCR. The top ten clones hold 4.5% to 6% of a sample with about 130,000 clones, 70% to 75% of them seen once. What was sequenced was peripheral blood. These receptors all come from a man older than 75 with COVID-19, enrolled during active disease.

Here the CDR3 reads CASRVGVGYEQYF. The CDR3 nucleotides are TGTGCCAGCAGGGTGGGAGTGGGTTACGAGCAGTACTTC. J is TRBJ2-7 and V is TRBV2; D is perhaps TRBD2 (5 bases). The length of the CDR3 is 13 residues. Germline V gene sequence: CDR1 SNHLY, CDR2 FYNNEI. Trimming took 6 bases from V and 4 from J, leaving 13 bases between them. Complete variable domain (other parts from reference TRBV2 and TRBJ2-7): EPEVTQTPSHQVTQMGQEVILRCVPISNHLYFYWYRQILGQKVEFLVSFYNNEISEKSEIFDDQFSVERPDGSNFTLKIRSTKLEDSAMYFCASRVGVGYEQYFGPGTRLTVT.

CDR3 DNA sequence: TGTGCCAGCAGTTTAAGGGGATCGGGCGAGCAGTACTTC. Residues: CASSLRGSGEQYF. The chain is built from TRBV28 and TRBJ2-7, with a tentative D call TRBD1 (5 bases). The CDR3 sequence is 13 residues long. CDR1 is MDHEN and CDR2 is SYDVKM in the germline V gene. The V end lost 2 bases, the J end lost 6 bases, and 11 bases lay between the germline ends.

The V and J genes are TRBV5-1 and TRBJ2-7; 10 bases map to TRBD2. Looked up from germline, CDR1 is SGHRS and CDR2 is YFSETQ. This CDR3 has 16 residues. The V and J ends lost 0 bases and 6 bases, in that order; junction bases with no gene match: 9. CDR3 residues: CASSLVGLAGVLEQYF. The CDR3 bases are TGCGCCAGCAGCTTGGTCGGGCTAGCGGGAGTCCTCGAGCAGTACTTC.

The V and J genes are TRBV5-1 and TRBJ2-7; 9 bases agree with TRBD1. The CDR3 loop spans 15 amino acids. The V segment lost 0 bases and the J segment 7 bases; nucleotides outside the gene matches: 8. Germline CDR1 reads SGHRS; CDR2 reads YFSETQ. The chain's CDR3 is CASSLAGTGTWEQYF. In DNA form, the CDR3 reads TGCGCCAGCAGCTTGGCGGGGACAGGGACTTGGGAGCAGTACTTC.

This clone was observed a handful of times. This rearrangement joins TRBV18 to TRBJ1-6; possibly TRBD1 for D (6 bases). The CDR3 runs to 16 residues. With 3 bases removed from V and 8 bases from J, the gap between germline ends came to 17 bases. Germline V gives CDR1 KGHSH, CDR2 LQKENI. The CDR3 here is CASSPAGDPRDSPLHF. The CDR3 DNA reads as TGTGCCAGCTCACCTGCAGGGGATCCCCGGGATTCACCCCTCCACTTT.

The chain recombines TRBV6-6 with TRBJ1-3; no clear D gene. CDR1 MNHNY and CDR2 SVGAGI come from the germline V gene (reference sequence). The germline V and J ends were trimmed by 6 bases and 4 bases, with 22 bases remaining between them. The CDR3 totals 17 residues. This CDR3 is CASRRGGLEGMGNTIYF. The CDR3 DNA follows: TGTGCCAGCAGACGAGGAGGTTTGGAGGGAATGGGAAACACCATATATTTT.

The chain links TRBV10-1 to TRBJ2-7; 8 bases map to TRBD2. Germline V CDR1 and CDR2: WNHNN, SYGVQD (reference sequence). There are 13 residues in the CDR3. The V gene end was trimmed by 0 bases and the J gene end by 10 bases; junction bases not matched to a gene: 5. CDR3 sequence reads: CASSESTGGRQYF. The CDR3 DNA follows: TGCGCCAGCAGTGAGTCGACGGGGGGGCGTCAGTACTTC.

This clone was counted between two and nine times. This chain links TRBV3-1 (or the pseudogene TRBV3-2) with TRBJ1-1, with a possible D match to TRBD1 (6 bases). Germline V gene sequence: CDR1 LGHDT, CDR2 YNNKEL (reference sequence). The CDR3 runs 13 residues. V lost 5 bases to trimming and J lost 2 bases, with 9 bases between them. CDR3 sequence reads: CASSGQSNTEAFF. The CDR3 DNA sequence: TGTGCCAGCAGCGGACAGAGCAACACTGAAGCTTTCTTT.

This clone was counted between two and nine times. CDR3 protein: CASSFSGTGGDVGEKLFF. The CDR3, as DNA: TGTGCCAGCAGCTTTTCAGGGACAGGGGGCGATGTCGGAGAAAAACTGTTTTTT. The gene calls are TRBV7-9 and TRBJ1-4, with 12 bases that match TRBD1. Germline lookup yields CDR1 SEHNR and CDR2 FQNEAQ (reference sequence). V was pared by 3 bases and J by 8 bases, with 13 bases of the junction left unmatched. CDR3 size: 18 residues. Complete variable domain (other parts from reference TRBV7-9 and TRBJ1-4): DTGVSQNPRHKITKRGQNVTFRCDPISEHNRLYWYRQTLGQGPEFLTYFQNEAQLEKSRLLSDRFSAERPKGSFSTLEIQRTEQGDSAMYLCASSFSGTGGDVGEKLFFGSGTQLSVL.

The V gene is TRBV27, the J gene TRBJ1-4; weak D call: TRBD1 (5 bases). With 2 bases removed from V and 5 bases from J, the gap between germline ends came to 12 bases. This CDR3 is 15 amino acids long. Germline lookup yields CDR1 MNHEY and CDR2 SMNVEV (reference sequence). CDR3 residues: CASSLIDSPNEKLFF. In nucleotides, the CDR3 is TGTGCCAGCAGTTTAATTGACAGTCCCAATGAAAAACTGTTTTTT. The variable domain in full, completed from reference TRBV27 and TRBJ1-4, reads EAQVTQNPRYLITVTGKKLTVTCSQNMNHEYMSWYRQDPGLGLRQIYYSMNVEVTDKGDVPEGYKVSRKEKRNFPLILESPSPNQTSLYFCASSLIDSPNEKLFFGSGTQLSVL.

This clone has only a few counts. The genes are TRBV5-1 and TRBJ1-1; the match to TRBD1 covers 8 bases. CDR1 is SGHRS, CDR2 YFSETQ, per germline. After removal of 3 bases from V and 6 bases from J, the junction contained 4 bases not matched to a gene. The CDR3 has 13 residues. CDR3: CASSYGQGPEAFF. The DNA for the CDR3 is TGCGCCAGCAGCTACGGACAGGGCCCTGAAGCTTTCTTT.

This chain connects TRBV24-1 to TRBJ2-1, with 9 bases fitting TRBD2. CDR1 and CDR2 (germline): KGHDR, SFDVKD. This CDR3 region has 16 residues. Losses at the gene ends were 6 bases for V and 4 bases for J; bases not matched to a gene: 9. The CDR3 nucleotides read TGTGCCACCAGTAGTCTCGGTCTAGCGGGATACAATGAGCAGTTCTTC. As protein: CATSSLGLAGYNEQFF.

The chain joins TRBV19 to TRBJ2-1; TRBD2 aligns across 8 bases. There are 15 residues in the CDR3. Germline V lookup: CDR1 LNHDA, CDR2 SQIVND (reference sequence). With V trimmed by 5 bases and J by 0 bases, 3 bases remained unmatched. The CDR3 DNA reads as TGTGCCAGTAGTGCCAGCGGGAGCTCCTACAATGAGCAGTTCTTC. Translation: CASSASGSSYNEQFF.

This clone occurred once. The chain employs TRBV19 and TRBJ1-1; D call uncertain. V lost 3 bases and J lost 4, with 12 bases in between. The CDR3 sequence is 14 residues long. Germline CDR1 reads LNHDA; CDR2 reads SQIVND (reference sequence). The CDR3 sequence is CASSMEGGSTEAFF. DNA of the CDR3: TGTGCCAGTAGTATGGAGGGAGGTAGCACTGAAGCTTTCTTT.

This chain links TRBV6-5 with TRBJ2-7; 10 positions match TRBD2. V shed 4 bases and J 3 bases; nucleotides not matched to a gene: 3. Germline V gene data show CDR1 as MNHEY and CDR2 as SVGAGI. The CDR3 loop spans 14 amino acids. The CDR3 sequence: CASSFGLADYEQYF. DNA of the CDR3: TGTGCCAGCAGTTTCGGACTAGCGGACTACGAGCAGTACTTC.

The J gene is TRBJ1-1, the V gene TRBV11-2; a possible D gene is TRBD1 (5 bases). CDR3 size: 13 residues. Trimming removed 3 bases at V and 4 bases at J, with 9 bases between. Germline V gives CDR1 SGHAT, CDR2 FQNNGV. The DNA of the CDR3 is TGTGCCAGCAGCTTGCAGGGCGGCACTGAAGCTTTCTTT. Its translation is CASSLQGGTEAFF.

The chain has TRBV15 and TRBJ2-1; D gene uncertain. V was cut by 0 bases and J by 8 bases, with 8 bases left in between. Germline V gene data show CDR1 as LNHNV and CDR2 as YYDKDF (reference sequence). The CDR3 spans 13 residues. The CDR3 bases are TGTGCCACCAGCAGAGATCCGCGCGATGAGCAGTTCTTC. This translates into CATSRDPRDEQFF. Based on the CDR3 plus reference TRBV15 and TRBJ2-1, the full variable domain is DAMVIQNPRYQVTQFGKPVTLSCSQTLNHNVMYWYQQKSSQAPKLLFHYYDKDFNNEADTPDNFQSRRPNTSFCFLDIRSPGLGDTAMYLCATSRDPRDEQFFGPGTRLTVL.

On this clone: A read error may produce the germline difference seen at one junction end. This chain uses TRBV4-1 with TRBJ2-3; 9 bases are a match to TRBD2. Germline V CDR1 and CDR2: MGHRA, YSYEKL. The CDR3 is 15 residues long. CDR3 DNA: TGCGCCAGCAGCCAAGACCCCGGCGGGCTAGCGGGGTTGTTTTTT. Translation: CASSQDPGGLAGLFF.

V is TRBV11-3 and J is TRBJ2-1; possibly TRBD2 for D (7 bases). V lost 1 base and J 13 bases, leaving 17 bases between the germline ends. CDR3 length: 14 residues. Germline CDR1 SGHNT, CDR2 YENEEA. CDR3 region: CASSLGREGVRQFF. The CDR3 coding sequence is TGTGCCAGCAGCTTAGGGAGGGAGGGGGTTCGTCAGTTCTTC.

This clone was detected only a few times. The chain uses TRBV7-9 and TRBJ2-7, with TRBD2 identical over 8 bases. The CDR3 runs 17 residues. V dropped 5 bases and J dropped 2; count of bases not matched to a gene: 14. Germline CDR1 and CDR2: SEHNR and FQNEAQ (reference sequence). The chain's CDR3 is CASSNPGGTSGPYEQYF. CDR3 nucleotide sequence: TGTGCCAGCAGCAACCCCGGCGGCACTAGCGGACCCTACGAGCAGTACTTC. Supplemented by reference TRBV7-9 and TRBJ2-7, the full variable domain reads DTGVSQNPRHKITKRGQNVTFRCDPISEHNRLYWYRQTLGQGPEFLTYFQNEAQLEKSRLLSDRFSAERPKGSFSTLEIQRTEQGDSAMYLCASSNPGGTSGPYEQYFGPGTRLTVT.

The rearrangement joins TRBV6-2 or TRBV6-3 to TRBJ2-3, with no clear D. The CDR3 runs 13 residues. V lost 0 bases and J 4 bases, leaving 5 bases between the germline ends. Germline CDR1 MNHEY, CDR2 SVGEGT. The chain's CDR3 is CASSYSGPDTQYF. CDR3 coding DNA: TGTGCCAGCAGTTACTCCGGTCCAGATACGCAGTATTTT.

The chain is built from TRBV6-4 and TRBJ2-3; TRBD2 aligns across 9 bases. This CDR3 has 13 residues. Germline CDR1 reads MRHNA; CDR2 reads SNTAGT. With 4 bases clipped from V and 11 bases from J, the junction kept 7 bases outside the gene matches. Here the CDR3 DNA reads TGTGCCAGCAGTGGTAGTAGCGGGAGAAGGCAGTATTTT. It yields the protein CASSGSSGRRQYF.

This sequence joins TRBV28 and TRBJ2-1; tentatively, D is TRBD1 (5 bases). The CDR3 has 12 residues. The V gene's germline CDR1 is MDHEN and CDR2 SYDVKM. Trimming stripped 7 bases from V and 5 bases from J, with 9 bases between. The CDR3 sequence: CASTAGNNEQFF. The CDR3 DNA is TGTGCCAGCACCGCAGGGAACAATGAGCAGTTCTTC.

J is TRBJ2-7 and V is TRBV6-5; possible D gene TRBD2, 6 bases. This CDR3 region has 15 residues. V lost 0 bases to trimming and J lost 4 bases, with 13 bases between them. Germline V lookup: CDR1 MNHEY, CDR2 SVGAGI. The CDR3 DNA follows: TGTGCCAGCAGTTACTCGCGGGGTAGCGCTTACGAGCAGTACTTC. Residues: CASSYSRGSAYEQYF.

V is TRBV19 and J is TRBJ1-5; D gene ambiguous. The ends were cut back, 7 bases at V and 5 bases at J, with 15 bases in the middle. Per germline, CDR1 LNHDA and CDR2 SQIVND (reference sequence). The CDR3 is 14 amino acids. This CDR3 is CASTPGGQYQPQHF. The CDR3 nucleotides read TGTGCCAGTACCCCCGGCGGCCAGTATCAGCCCCAGCATTTT.

The chain links TRBV6-5 to TRBJ1-1, with TRBD1 as a possible D gene (6 bases). Trimming removed 6 bases from V and 2 bases from J, with 16 bases in between. This CDR3 region has 15 residues. The germline gives CDR1 MNHEY, CDR2 SVGAGI. CDR3 nucleotides: TGTGCCAGCAGCCGATCGACAGGCTACAACACTGAAGCTTTCTTT. It yields the protein CASSRSTGYNTEAFF.

The rearrangement joins TRBV4-2 to TRBJ1-6; maybe TRBD1 (6 bases). Trimming pared 0 bases from V and 7 bases from J, leaving 13 bases between. The CDR3 is made up of 16 amino acids. CDR1 is LGHNA and CDR2 is YNFKEQ in the germline V gene. The CDR3 loop is CASSQERGGNNSPLHF. Written as DNA, the CDR3 is TGTGCCAGCAGCCAAGAGAGGGGGGGGAACAATTCACCCCTCCACTTT.

The chain links TRBV30 to TRBJ1-2; D ambiguous. Germline values: CDR1 GTSNPN, CDR2 SVGIG (reference sequence). V lost 0 bases to trimming and J lost 5 bases, with 7 bases between them. This CDR3 contains 12 residues. The CDR3 region is CAWSVLAYGYTF. CDR3 in DNA: TGTGCCTGGAGTGTATTGGCTTATGGCTACACCTTC.

The J gene is TRBJ2-1, the V gene TRBV9; 10 nucleotides align to TRBD2. Germline assignment: CDR1 SGDLS and CDR2 YYNGEE. The trim removed 3 bases at V and 2 bases at J, leaving 5 bases unmatched. The CDR3 totals 16 residues. The DNA of the CDR3 is TGTGCCAGCAGCGCTCAGCGGGAGGGCCCCTACAATGAGCAGTTCTTC. This translates into CASSAQREGPYNEQFF.